This T cell receptor (beta chain) is drawn from a study of technical replicates of blood from a handful of donors. Only in-frame clones appear in the TCRdb table, and some are missing; sequencing was by immunoSEQ multiplex PCR. This repertoire shows 75,000 to 100,000 clones, approximately 94% found once; its top ten account for 0.25%. This CDR3 has 16 amino acids. Germline CDR1 SGHNT, CDR2 YENEEA. The ends were cut back, 3 bases at V and 2 bases at J, with 14 bases in the middle. The receptor was isolated from a human donor in good health. The rearrangement uses TRBV11-3 and TRBJ1-3; D ambiguous. The specimen sequenced was T cells isolated from PBMCs. CDR3: CASSFGGSTAGNTIYF. The CDR3 nucleotides are TGTGCCAGCAGCTTTGGAGGTTCAACGGCTGGAAACACCATATATTTT.